A selection of T cell receptor beta chains follows, all from one sample in a study of control samples from healthy donors and cancer patients. Data came from immunoSEQ multiplex PCR; TCRdb stores just in-frame clones and leaves some out. The data hold 65,000 to 75,000 clones, with roughly 87% observed a single time. Sequencing was performed on blood. The receptor source for this set is a woman between 45 and 60 years old in good health. CDR3s include the opening cysteine and the closing phenylalanine or tryptophan. D genes are given only for firm matches. Only part of the rows carry a size: once, few, many, or a class if the clone is expanded.

TRBV10-3	TRBJ1-1	NA	TRBD1	TGTGCCATCAGTGAGTCGGGACAGGGGCCGGACACTGAAGCTTTCTTT	CAISESGQGPDTEAFF
TRBV6-2/TRBV6-3	TRBJ2-7	few	TRBD1	TGTGCCAGCAGCGACAGGGCGGCCTACGAGCAGTACTTC	CASSDRAAYEQYF
TRBV19	TRBJ2-2	once	TRBD1	TGTGGGACAGGGGGGGCCGGGGAGCTGTTTTTT	CGTGGAGELFF
TRBV7-3	TRBJ2-7	NA	NA	TGTGCCAGCAGCTTAGAGGGAGGGGGGACCTACGAGCAGTACTTC	CASSLEGGGTYEQYF
TRBV25-1	TRBJ1-1	NA	NA	TGTGCCAGCACCAGGAACACTGAAGCTTTCTTT	CASTRNTEAFF
TRBV5-1	TRBJ2-7	NA	NA	TGCGCCAGCAGCTTGGACAGATACGAGCAGTACTTC	CASSLDRYEQYF
TRBV7-6	TRBJ1-6	NA	TRBD1	TGTGCCAGCAGCTTAGAGGGACAGGGAAATTCACCCCTCCACTTT	CASSLEGQGNSPLHF
TRBV6-6	TRBJ1-2	few	NA	TGTGCCAGCAGCAATGGGGGGCTGGATGGCTACACCTTC	CASSNGGLDGYTF
TRBV5-4	TRBJ2-5	NA	NA	TGTGCCAGCAGCTTGGGAGGAGTTCAAGAGACCCAGTACTTC	CASSLGGVQETQYF
TRBV19	TRBJ1-1	NA	NA	TGTGCCAGTAGCCAAGCCGGGGGCACTGAAGCTTTCTTT	CASSQAGGTEAFF
TRBV6-6	TRBJ1-1	NA	NA	TGTGCCAGCAGGGAGTCCCAAGGGGCTGAAGCTTTCTTT	CASRESQGAEAFF
TRBV12-5	TRBJ2-1	NA	TRBD1	TGTGCTAGTGGTTGGAGGACAGGGGGCGGATACAATGAGCAGTTCTTC	CASGWRTGGGYNEQFF
TRBV15	TRBJ2-5	few	NA	TGTGCCACCACCCCCAGGCTTCAAGAGACCCAGTACTTC	CATTPRLQETQYF
TRBV5-1	TRBJ2-1	NA	TRBD1	TGCGCCAGCAGCTTGGAGGCAGGGGGTCGTGAGCAGTTCTTC	CASSLEAGGREQFF
TRBV28	TRBJ1-2	NA	TRBD1	TGTGCCAGCAGCCGCGGTCGGCTCCGGGACAGGGATAGTGGCTACACCTTC	CASSRGRLRDRDSGYTF
TRBV18	TRBJ2-7	NA	TRBD1	TGTGCCAGCTCACTGCGGGACAGGGGGAATGTAGGGCGCTCCTACGAGCAGTACTTC	CASSLRDRGNVGRSYEQYF
TRBV19	TRBJ2-2	NA	TRBD2	TGTGCCAGTAGGACGAGCGGGAGTTTCGACACCGGGGAGCTGTTTTTT	CASRTSGSFDTGELFF
TRBV6-5	TRBJ1-1	NA	NA	TGTGCCAGCTCAAGGGTTTTGAACACTGAAGCTTTCTTT	CASSRVLNTEAFF
TRBV7-9	TRBJ2-5	NA	NA	TGTGCCAGCAGCTTATTCCAGGGGGGGTTCCAAGAGACCCAGTACTTC	CASSLFQGGFQETQYF
TRBV20-1	TRBJ2-7	NA	NA	TGCAGTGCTAGTACTGGACGGACATACGAGCAGTACTTC	CSASTGRTYEQYF
TRBV27	TRBJ1-4	NA	NA	TGTGCCAGCAGTCCGTACCCGACGCGTGAAAAACTGTTTTTT	CASSPYPTREKLFF
TRBV7-9	TRBJ2-5	NA	NA	TGTGCCAGCAGCTTAGTTCAGGGAGTGGGACGAGAGACCCAGTACTTC	CASSLVQGVGRETQYF
TRBV19	TRBJ2-6	NA	TRBD1	TGTGCCAGTAGTCCAGGACAGGGGGACCCTGGGGCCAACGTCCTGACTTTC	CASSPGQGDPGANVLTF
TRBV7-9	TRBJ2-1	NA	TRBD1	TGTGCCAGCAGCAGTGGCTTGAGGACAGGACAGAATGAGCAGTTCTTC	CASSSGLRTGQNEQFF
TRBV9	TRBJ1-5	NA	NA	TGTGCCAGCAGCGTAGGGGGAAACGGGAAGCCCCAGCATTTT	CASSVGGNGKPQHF
TRBV9	TRBJ1-1	NA	NA	TGTGCCAGCTCTCCCTGGGTCGGCACTGAAGCTTTCTTT	CASSPWVGTEAFF
TRBV6-6	TRBJ1-2	NA	NA	TGTGCCAGCTCTCTGGCTGATGGCTACACCTTC	CASSLADGYTF
TRBV24-1	TRBJ2-7	NA	NA	TGTGCCACCCGGGCCCGGGACGGTAACGAGCAGTACTTC	CATRARDGNEQYF
TRBV6-6	TRBJ1-1	NA	NA	TGTGCCAGCAGGAGAGAGACAGGCCAGCCTGAAGCTTTCTTT	CASRRETGQPEAFF
TRBV2	TRBJ2-3	NA	TRBD2	TGTGCCAGCATTGATACGGGACTAGCGGGAGTGTCAGATACGCAGTATTTT	CASIDTGLAGVSDTQYF
TRBV2	TRBJ2-3	NA	TRBD2	TGTGCCAGCAGTGCTAGCGGACTCACAGATACGCAGTATTTT	CASSASGLTDTQYF
TRBV30	TRBJ1-1	NA	NA	TGTGCCTGGAGTACAGCTTTGAACACTGAAGCTTTCTTT	CAWSTALNTEAFF
TRBV3-1/TRBV3-2	TRBJ2-5	NA	TRBD1	TGTGCCAGCAGCGTCCCAGGGACAGGGAGACAGACCCAGTACTTC	CASSVPGTGRQTQYF
TRBV19	TRBJ1-2	NA	TRBD1	TGTGCCAGTAGCGGGACAGCCTATGGCTACACCTTC	CASSGTAYGYTF
TRBV5-1	TRBJ2-6	NA	TRBD2	TGCGCCAGCAGCTACGGACTAGCGGGACGCTCTGGGGCCAACGTCCTGACTTTC	CASSYGLAGRSGANVLTF
TRBV6-1	TRBJ2-1	NA	NA	TGTGCCAGCAGTGAAGGTTTAAAGAGGGACTACAATGAGCAGTTCTTC	CASSEGLKRDYNEQFF
TRBV20-1	TRBJ2-3	NA	NA	TGCAGTGCCCGCCCAGATACGCAGTATTTT	CSARPDTQYF
TRBV27	TRBJ1-2	NA	NA	TGTGCCAGCAGTTTAACGGGGCTCTATGGCTACACCTTC	CASSLTGLYGYTF
TRBV11-2	TRBJ2-7	NA	NA	TGTGCCAGCAGCTTAGCTTCCGGGGGTCCCTACGAGCAGTACTTC	CASSLASGGPYEQYF
TRBV6-5	TRBJ1-1	once	NA	TGTGCCAGCAGTTACTGGCAGAACACTGAAGCTTTCTTT	CASSYWQNTEAFF
TRBV11-3	TRBJ1-2	NA	TRBD1	TGTGCCAGCAGCCGGACAGGGGGCTATGGCTACACCTTC	CASSRTGGYGYTF
TRBV10-3	TRBJ1-6	NA	NA	TGTGCCATCAGACACGACAGGAGCTCCTATAATTCACCCCTCCACTTT	CAIRHDRSSYNSPLHF
TRBV18	TRBJ2-3	NA	TRBD2	TGTGCCAGCTCCTGGCGGGAGGAAAAAGATACGCAGTATTTT	CASSWREEKDTQYF
TRBV19	TRBJ2-3	NA	TRBD1	TGTGCCAGTAGTACCCCGACAGGGTTGGATACGCAGTATTTT	CASSTPTGLDTQYF
TRBV5-4	TRBJ1-2	NA	TRBD1	TGTGCCAGCAGCTGGGACAGGGGGCCCATCGGCTATGGCTACACCTTC	CASSWDRGPIGYGYTF
TRBV30	TRBJ1-5	NA	TRBD1	TGTGCCTGGGGGACAGGGGGCAATCAGCCCCAGCATTTT	CAWGTGGNQPQHF
TRBV6-5	TRBJ1-2	NA	TRBD1	TGTGCCAGCAGTTACTCGGGACAGGGATTCTATGGCTACACCTTC	CASSYSGQGFYGYTF
TRBV6-4	TRBJ2-2	NA	TRBD2	TGTGCCAGCAGGCCACCGGGACTAGCGGGTGAGACCGGGGAGCTGTTTTTT	CASRPPGLAGETGELFF
TRBV5-1	TRBJ1-6	NA	NA	TGCGCCAGCAGCTTGTATCGGGACTCACCCCTCCACTTT	CASSLYRDSPLHF
TRBV9	TRBJ1-4	once	TRBD1	TGTGCCAGCAGCTCCAGGGGGCATGAAGCTAATGAAAAACTGTTTTTT	CASSSRGHEANEKLFF
TRBV7-9	TRBJ2-1	once	TRBD1	TGTGCCAGCAGCACCCGACAGGGAGAGGGGCATGAGCAGTTCTTC	CASSTRQGEGHEQFF
TRBV5-1	TRBJ2-7	NA	TRBD2	TGCGCCAGCAGCACCCGGACTAGCGGATACGAGCAGTACTTC	CASSTRTSGYEQYF
TRBV19	TRBJ2-5	NA	NA	TGTGCCAGTAGTATAGATTCTGCTAGAAGTCGAGAGACCCAGTACTTC	CASSIDSARSRETQYF
TRBV29-1	TRBJ2-1	NA	TRBD1	TGCAGCGTTGCTGGCAGGGGGTCTGGGAATGAGCAGTTCTTC	CSVAGRGSGNEQFF
TRBV28	TRBJ2-2	NA	TRBD1	TGTGCCAGCAGGACGGGACAGCGTAACACCGGGGAGCTGTTTTTT	CASRTGQRNTGELFF